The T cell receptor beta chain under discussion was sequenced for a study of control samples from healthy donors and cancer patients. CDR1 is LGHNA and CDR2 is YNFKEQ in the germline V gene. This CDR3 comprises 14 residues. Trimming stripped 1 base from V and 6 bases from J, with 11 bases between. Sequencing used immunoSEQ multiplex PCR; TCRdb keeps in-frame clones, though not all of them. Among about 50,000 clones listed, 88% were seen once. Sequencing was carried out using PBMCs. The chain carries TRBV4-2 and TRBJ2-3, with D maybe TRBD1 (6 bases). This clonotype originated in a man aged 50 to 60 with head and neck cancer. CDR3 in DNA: TGTGCCAGCAGCCAAGCGTCTCAGGGGGATACGCAGTATTTT. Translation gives CASSQASQGDTQYF.